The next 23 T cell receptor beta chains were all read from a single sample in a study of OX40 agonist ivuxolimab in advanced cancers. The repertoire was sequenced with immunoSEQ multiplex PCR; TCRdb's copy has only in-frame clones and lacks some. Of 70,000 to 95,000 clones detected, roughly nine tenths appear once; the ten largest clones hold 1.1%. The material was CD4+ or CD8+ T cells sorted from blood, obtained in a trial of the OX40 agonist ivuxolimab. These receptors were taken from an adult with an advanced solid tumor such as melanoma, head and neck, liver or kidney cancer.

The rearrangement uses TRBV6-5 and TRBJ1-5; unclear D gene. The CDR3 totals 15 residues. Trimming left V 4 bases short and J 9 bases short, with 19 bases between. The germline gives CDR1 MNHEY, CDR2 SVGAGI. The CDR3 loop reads CASSSSTTKTTPQHF. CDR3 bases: TGTGCCAGCAGTTCCAGCACGACCAAAACAACGCCCCAGCATTTT.

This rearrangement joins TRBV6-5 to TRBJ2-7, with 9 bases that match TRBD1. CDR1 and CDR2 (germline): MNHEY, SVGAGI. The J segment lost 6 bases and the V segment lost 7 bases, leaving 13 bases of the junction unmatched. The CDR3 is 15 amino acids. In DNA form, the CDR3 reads TGTGCCAGCAAAAGTACCGGGACAGGGTCTTTCGAGCAGTACTTC. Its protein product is CASKSTGTGSFEQYF.

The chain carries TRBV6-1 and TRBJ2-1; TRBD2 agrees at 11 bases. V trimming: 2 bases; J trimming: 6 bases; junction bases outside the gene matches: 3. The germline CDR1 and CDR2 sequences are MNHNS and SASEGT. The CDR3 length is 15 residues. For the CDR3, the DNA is TGTGCCAGCAGTGAATTGGGACTAGCGGTCAATGAGCAGTTCTTC. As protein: CASSELGLAVNEQFF.

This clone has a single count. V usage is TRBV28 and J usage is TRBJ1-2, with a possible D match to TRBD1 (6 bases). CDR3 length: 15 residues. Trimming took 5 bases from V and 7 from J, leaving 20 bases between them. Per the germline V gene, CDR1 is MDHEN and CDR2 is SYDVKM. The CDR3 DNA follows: TGTGCCAGCAGTATACAGGGTACCGGCCGGGGTGGCTACACCTTC. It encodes CASSIQGTGRGGYTF.

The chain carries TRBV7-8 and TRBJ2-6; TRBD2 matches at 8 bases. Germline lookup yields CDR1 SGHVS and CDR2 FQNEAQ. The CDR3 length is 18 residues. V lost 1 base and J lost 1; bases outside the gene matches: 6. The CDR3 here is CASSLVLVAGSGANVLTF. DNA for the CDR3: TGTGCCAGCAGCTTAGTATTGGTAGCGGGATCTGGGGCCAACGTCCTGACTTTC.

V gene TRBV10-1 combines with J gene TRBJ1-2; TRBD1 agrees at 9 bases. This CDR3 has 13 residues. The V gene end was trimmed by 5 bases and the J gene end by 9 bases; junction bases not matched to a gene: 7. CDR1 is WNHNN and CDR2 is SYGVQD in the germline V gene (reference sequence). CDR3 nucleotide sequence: TGCGCCAGCAGTCCGGGGACAGGGCAGAGCTACACCTTC. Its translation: CASSPGTGQSYTF.

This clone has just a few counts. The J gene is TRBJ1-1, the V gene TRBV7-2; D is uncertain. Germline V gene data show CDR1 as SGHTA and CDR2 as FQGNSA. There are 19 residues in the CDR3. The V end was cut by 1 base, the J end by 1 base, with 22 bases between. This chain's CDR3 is CASSLVFGLWRTQNTEAFF. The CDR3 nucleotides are TGTGCCAGCAGCTTAGTGTTTGGTCTGTGGAGGACTCAGAACACTGAAGCTTTCTTT. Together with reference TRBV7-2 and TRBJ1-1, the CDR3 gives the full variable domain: GAGVSQSPSNKVTEKGKDVELRCDPISGHTALYWYRQSLGQGLEFLIYFQGNSAPDKSGLPSDRFSAERTGGSVSTLTIQRTQQEDSAVYLCASSLVFGLWRTQNTEAFFGQGTRLTVV.

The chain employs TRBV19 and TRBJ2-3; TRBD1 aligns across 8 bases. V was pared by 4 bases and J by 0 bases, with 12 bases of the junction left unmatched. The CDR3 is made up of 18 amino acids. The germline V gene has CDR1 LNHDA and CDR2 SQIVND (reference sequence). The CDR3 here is CASSTWTGLSTSTDTQYF. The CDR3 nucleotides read TGTGCCAGTAGTACATGGACAGGGCTTTCCACTAGCACAGATACGCAGTATTTT. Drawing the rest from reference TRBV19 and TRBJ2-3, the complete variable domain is DGGITQSPKYLFRKEGQNVTLSCEQNLNHDAMYWYRQDPGQGLRLIYYSQIVNDFQKGDIAEGYSVSREKKESFPLTVTSAQKNPTAFYLCASSTWTGLSTSTDTQYFGPGTRLTVL.

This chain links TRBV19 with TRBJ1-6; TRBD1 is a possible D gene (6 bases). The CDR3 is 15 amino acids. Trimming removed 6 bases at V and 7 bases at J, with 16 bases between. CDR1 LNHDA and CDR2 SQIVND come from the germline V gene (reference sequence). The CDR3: CASRWTASFNSPLHF. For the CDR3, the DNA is TGTGCCAGTAGATGGACAGCCTCCTTCAATTCACCCCTCCACTTT.

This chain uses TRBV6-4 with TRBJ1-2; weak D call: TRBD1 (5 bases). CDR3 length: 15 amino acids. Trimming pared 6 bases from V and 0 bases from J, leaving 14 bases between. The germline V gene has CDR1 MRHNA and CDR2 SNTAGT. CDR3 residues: CASSPGLGPNYGYTF. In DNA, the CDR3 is TGTGCCAGCAGCCCGGGACTTGGCCCTAACTATGGCTACACCTTC.

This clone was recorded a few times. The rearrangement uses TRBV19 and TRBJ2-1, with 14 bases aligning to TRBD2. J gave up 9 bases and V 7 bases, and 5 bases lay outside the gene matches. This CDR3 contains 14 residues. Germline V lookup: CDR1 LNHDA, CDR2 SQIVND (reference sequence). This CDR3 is CASKGLAGVGEQFF. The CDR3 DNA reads TGTGCCAGTAAGGGACTAGCGGGAGTTGGTGAGCAGTTCTTC.

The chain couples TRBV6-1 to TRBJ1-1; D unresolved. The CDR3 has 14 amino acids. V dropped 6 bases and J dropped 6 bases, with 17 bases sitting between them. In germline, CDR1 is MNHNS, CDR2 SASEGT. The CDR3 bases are TGTGCCAGCAGCGCCGCCTTGGTGGCGCCTGAAGCTTTCTTT. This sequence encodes CASSAALVAPEAFF.

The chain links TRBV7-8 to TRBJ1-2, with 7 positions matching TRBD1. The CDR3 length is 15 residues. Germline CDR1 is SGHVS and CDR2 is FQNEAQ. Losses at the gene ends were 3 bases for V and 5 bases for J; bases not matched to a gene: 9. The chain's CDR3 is CASSLGARQGYGYTF. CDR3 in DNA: TGTGCCAGCAGCTTGGGTGCACGACAGGGTTATGGCTACACCTTC.

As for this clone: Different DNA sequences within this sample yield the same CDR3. The CDR3 protein is CASSQAVNTEAFF. The CDR3 nucleotides are TGTGCCAGCAGCCAAGCTGTGAACACTGAAGCTTTCTTT. The chain carries TRBV14 and TRBJ1-1; no definite D call. The germline V gene encodes CDR1 SGHDN and CDR2 FVKESK. V was cut by 1 base and J by 0 bases, with 3 bases left in between. The CDR3 spans 13 residues.

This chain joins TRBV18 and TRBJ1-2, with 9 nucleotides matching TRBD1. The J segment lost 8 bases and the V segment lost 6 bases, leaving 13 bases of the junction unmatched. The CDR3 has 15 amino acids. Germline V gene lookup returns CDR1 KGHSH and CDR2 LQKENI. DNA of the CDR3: TGTGCCAGCTCGCCCGTCCCGGGACAGGGTGGAGGCTACACCTTC. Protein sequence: CASSPVPGQGGGYTF.

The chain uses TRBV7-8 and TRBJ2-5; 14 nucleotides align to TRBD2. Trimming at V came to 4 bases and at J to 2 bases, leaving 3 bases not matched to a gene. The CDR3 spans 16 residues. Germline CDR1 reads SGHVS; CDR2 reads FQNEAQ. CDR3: CASSSGLAGVQETQYF. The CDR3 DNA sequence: TGTGCCAGCAGCTCGGGACTAGCGGGAGTACAAGAGACCCAGTACTTC.

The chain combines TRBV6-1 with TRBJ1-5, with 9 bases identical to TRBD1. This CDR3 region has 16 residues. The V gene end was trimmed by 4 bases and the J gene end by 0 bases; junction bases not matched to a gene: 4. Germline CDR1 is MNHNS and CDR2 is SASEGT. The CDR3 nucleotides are TGTGCCAGCAGTGCGGACAGGGGCTATAGCAATCAGCCCCAGCATTTT. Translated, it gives CASSADRGYSNQPQHF.

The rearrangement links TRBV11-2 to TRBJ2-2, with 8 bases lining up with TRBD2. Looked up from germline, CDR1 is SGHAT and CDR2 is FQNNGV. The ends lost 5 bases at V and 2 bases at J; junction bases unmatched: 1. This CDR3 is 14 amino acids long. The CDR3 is CASSAGGNTGELFF. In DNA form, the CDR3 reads TGTGCCAGCAGCGCGGGGGGAAACACCGGGGAGCTGTTTTTT.

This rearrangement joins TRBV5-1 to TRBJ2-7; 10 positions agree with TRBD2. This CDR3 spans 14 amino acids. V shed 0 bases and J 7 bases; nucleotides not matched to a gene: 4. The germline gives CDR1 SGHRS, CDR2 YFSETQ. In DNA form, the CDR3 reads TGCGCCAGCAGCTTGGCCTTTAGCGGGGGGGAGCAGTACTTC. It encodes CASSLAFSGGEQYF.

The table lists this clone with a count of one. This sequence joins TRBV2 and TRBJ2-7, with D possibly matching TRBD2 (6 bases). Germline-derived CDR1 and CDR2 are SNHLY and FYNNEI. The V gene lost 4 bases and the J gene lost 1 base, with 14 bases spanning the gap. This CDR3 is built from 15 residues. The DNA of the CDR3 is TGTGCCAGCAGTGGGGGGGTGTTAGGGTCCTACGAGCAGTACTTC. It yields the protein CASSGGVLGSYEQYF.

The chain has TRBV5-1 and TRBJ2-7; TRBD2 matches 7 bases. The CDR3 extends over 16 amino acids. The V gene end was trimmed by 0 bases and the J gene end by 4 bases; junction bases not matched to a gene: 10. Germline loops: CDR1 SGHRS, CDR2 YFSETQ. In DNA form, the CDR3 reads TGCGCCAGCAGCTTGGGAGGCGCGGGAGAAGGATACGAGCAGTACTTC. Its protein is CASSLGGAGEGYEQYF.

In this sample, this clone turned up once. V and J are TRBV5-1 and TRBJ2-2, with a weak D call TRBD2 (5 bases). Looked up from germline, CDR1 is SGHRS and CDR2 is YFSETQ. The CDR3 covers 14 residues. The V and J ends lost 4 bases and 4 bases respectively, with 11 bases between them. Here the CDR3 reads CASSPGLVTGELFF. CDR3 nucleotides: TGCGCCAGCAGCCCTGGACTCGTCACCGGGGAGCTGTTTTTT.

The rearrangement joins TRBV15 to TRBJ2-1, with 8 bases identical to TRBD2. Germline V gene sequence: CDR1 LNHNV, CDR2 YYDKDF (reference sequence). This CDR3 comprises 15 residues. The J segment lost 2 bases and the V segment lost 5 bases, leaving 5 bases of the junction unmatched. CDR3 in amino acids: CATSRGTRAYNEQFF. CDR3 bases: TGTGCCACCAGCCGGGGGACTAGGGCCTACAATGAGCAGTTCTTC.